Listed here are 20 T cell receptor beta chains from one sample, sequenced in a study of OX40 agonist ivuxolimab in advanced cancers. Only in-frame clones appear in the TCRdb table, and some are missing; sequencing was by immunoSEQ multiplex PCR. The sample holds around 52,000 clones, approximately 83% seen once. The starting material was CD4+ or CD8+ T cells sorted from blood, obtained in a trial of the OX40 agonist ivuxolimab. The receptors here all came from an adult with an advanced solid tumor such as melanoma, head and neck, liver or kidney cancer.

The genes are TRBV21-1 and TRBJ2-1; the table's D call TRBD2 went unverified against the DNA. TRBV21-1 is termed a pseudogene. The CDR3 length is 16 residues. This CDR3 reads CASSRGTSDSYNEQFF. In DNA form, the CDR3 reads TGTGCCAGCAGCAGGGGGACTAGTGACTCCTACAATGAGCAGTTCTTC.

The V and J genes are TRBV27 and TRBJ2-3, with D perhaps matching TRBD2 (5 bases). The germline CDR1 and CDR2 sequences are MNHEY and SMNVEV (reference sequence). This CDR3 is built from 15 residues. Trimming left V 6 bases short and J 0 bases short, with 13 bases between. Here the CDR3 reads CASRDYTSSTDTQYF. As DNA, the CDR3 is TGTGCCAGCAGAGACTACACTAGTAGCACAGATACGCAGTATTTT.

The J gene is TRBJ1-4, the V gene TRBV6-1; D not resolved. Germline V lookup: CDR1 MNHNS, CDR2 SASEGT. V was clipped by 3 bases and J by 10 bases, with 18 bases between them. The CDR3 sequence is 15 residues long. This chain's CDR3 is CASSENASPVGKLFF. The DNA of the CDR3 is TGTGCCAGCAGTGAGAATGCATCCCCGGTTGGAAAACTGTTTTTT.

There are a few counts of this clone. This chain joins TRBV10-3 and TRBJ2-7, with 9 bases aligning to TRBD2. The V and J ends lost 2 bases and 2 bases, in that order; junction bases with no gene match: 10. The CDR3 is made up of 17 amino acids. Germline V gene data show CDR1 as ENHRY and CDR2 as SYGVKD. The CDR3 loop reads CAISELISGRGAYEQYF. The CDR3 DNA follows: TGTGCCATCAGTGAGCTTATTAGCGGGAGAGGGGCCTACGAGCAGTACTTC.

This clone was counted once. The chain is built from TRBV10-3 and TRBJ1-5, with D unresolved. The CDR3 length is 15 residues. Looked up from germline, CDR1 is ENHRY and CDR2 is SYGVKD. The V and J ends lost 0 bases and 2 bases respectively, with 8 bases between them. This CDR3 reads CAISESIGGNQPQHF. The DNA of the CDR3 is TGTGCCATCAGTGAGTCGATCGGGGGCAATCAGCCCCAGCATTTT.

V usage is TRBV5-4 and J usage is TRBJ1-2, with TRBD1 as a possible D gene (5 bases). The V end was cut by 1 base, the J end by 1 base, with 17 bases between. This CDR3 has 17 amino acids. From germline, CDR1 is SGHNT and CDR2 YYREEE (reference sequence). In DNA form, the CDR3 reads TGTGCCAGCAGCTTGAGTTCGTGGGGGAGGGATAACTATGGCTACACCTTC. Protein: CASSLSSWGRDNYGYTF. Looking up the rest from reference TRBV5-4 and TRBJ1-2 gives the full variable domain: ETGVTQSPTHLIKTRGQQVTLRCSSQSGHNTVSWYQQALGQGPQFIFQYYREEENGRGNFPPRFSGLQFPNYSSELNVNALELDDSALYLCASSLSSWGRDNYGYTFGSGTRLTVV.

The rearrangement uses TRBV18 and TRBJ1-4; D not resolved. Looked up from germline, CDR1 is KGHSH and CDR2 is LQKENI. V was trimmed by 4 bases and J by 5 bases, leaving 5 bases between them. CDR3 length equals 12 residues. The CDR3 nucleotides are TGTGCCAGCTCACAAATAAATGAAAAACTGTTTTTT. Translation gives CASSQINEKLFF.

The chain employs TRBV7-6 and TRBJ2-1; 15 bases map to TRBD2. There are 14 residues in the CDR3. CDR1 SGHVS and CDR2 FNYEAQ come from the germline V gene. Trimming cost V 2 bases and J 13 bases; bases outside gene matches: 3. In DNA, the CDR3 is TGTGCCAGCAGCTTATTGGGACTAGCGGGAGGACAGTTCTTC. Encoded protein: CASSLLGLAGGQFF.

V is TRBV7-8 and J is TRBJ1-4, with D uncertain. CDR1 is SGHVS and CDR2 is FQNEAQ in the germline V gene. Trimming left V 5 bases short and J 5 bases short, with 18 bases between. The CDR3 loop spans 16 amino acids. The CDR3 nucleotides read TGTGCCAGCAGCGCCAACCGAGAACTTATGAATGAAAAACTGTTTTTT. As protein: CASSANRELMNEKLFF.

This chain joins TRBV6-6 and TRBJ1-1; D is unresolved. Trimming took 2 bases from V and 0 from J, leaving 4 bases between them. This CDR3 is built from 13 residues. Germline CDR1 reads MNHNY; CDR2 reads SVGAGI (reference sequence). CDR3 sequence (DNA): TGTGCCAGCAGTTACAACATGAACACTGAAGCTTTCTTT. This encodes CASSYNMNTEAFF.

This sequence joins TRBV2 and TRBJ1-4; no reliable D call. This CDR3 has 12 residues. Trimming stripped 6 bases from V and 8 bases from J, with 10 bases between. The germline V gene has CDR1 SNHLY and CDR2 FYNNEI. This CDR3 is CASRGPAEKLFF. CDR3 DNA sequence: TGTGCCAGCAGGGGCCCCGCGGAAAAACTGTTTTTT.

This clone was recorded only once. The gene calls are TRBV5-1 and TRBJ1-4; 9 bases align to TRBD1. Looked up from germline, CDR1 is SGHRS and CDR2 is YFSETQ. With V trimmed by 4 bases and J by 8 bases, 21 bases remained unmatched. This CDR3 has 19 amino acids. CDR3 DNA sequence: TGCGCCAGCAGCCCGTGGGACAGGGAATCAGGAGTGAACAGGGAAAAACTGTTTTTT. This codes for CASSPWDRESGVNREKLFF.

V is TRBV10-2 and J is TRBJ1-6; 8 positions agree with TRBD1. The CDR3 extends over 15 amino acids. After removal of 3 bases from V and 5 bases from J, the junction contained 3 bases not matched to a gene. The germline V gene has CDR1 WSHSY and CDR2 SAAADI. The CDR3 sequence: CASSEAGQDNSPLHF. The DNA for the CDR3 is TGCGCCAGCAGTGAAGCGGGACAGGATAATTCACCCCTCCACTTT.

This sequence joins TRBV7-9 and TRBJ1-2; D not certain. Germline V CDR1 and CDR2: SEHNR, FQNEAQ (reference sequence). The V end was cut by 1 base, the J end by 3 bases, with 3 bases between. There are 12 residues in the CDR3. The CDR3 DNA reads as TGTGCCAGCAGCTTAGTAGACTATGGCTACACCTTC. It translates to CASSLVDYGYTF.

The J gene is TRBJ2-7, the V gene TRBV5-1; 9 bases are a match to TRBD1. There are 15 residues in the CDR3. V dropped 5 bases and J dropped 1; count of bases not matched to a gene: 7. Per the germline V gene, CDR1 is SGHRS and CDR2 is YFSETQ. CDR3 loop: CASRMDRGGSYEQYF. The CDR3 DNA sequence: TGCGCCAGCAGAATGGACAGGGGTGGATCCTACGAGCAGTACTTC.

The chain employs TRBV2 and TRBJ1-2, with D possibly TRBD1 on 6 matching bases. Germline V gene lookup returns CDR1 SNHLY and CDR2 FYNNEI. Deletions cut 5 bases from V and 4 bases from J, with 14 bases between. CDR3 length: 14 residues. In DNA form, the CDR3 reads TGTGCCAGCAGTTCCGTAGAGGGGGGCTATGGCTACACCTTC. This gives the protein CASSSVEGGYGYTF.

For the CDR3, the DNA is TGTGCCAGCTCACTTGGACAGGGGAGGGAGACCCAGTACTTC. Residues: CASSLGQGRETQYF. The genes are TRBV18 and TRBJ2-5; 9 bases match TRBD1. There are 14 residues in the CDR3. J lost 5 bases, V lost 4 bases, and 5 bases had no gene match. CDR1 KGHSH and CDR2 LQKENI come from the germline V gene.

In this sample, this clone turned up a few times. V is TRBV25-1 and J is TRBJ1-1; 7 bases line up with TRBD1. The CDR3 is made up of 15 amino acids. Germline V gene lookup returns CDR1 MGHDK and CDR2 SYGVNS. Trimming cost V 4 bases and J 1 base; bases outside gene matches: 6. In nucleotides, the CDR3 is TGTGCCAGCAGTGCCTCGACAGGGAGGAACACTGAAGCTTTCTTT. Translation gives CASSASTGRNTEAFF.

This chain uses TRBV5-1 with TRBJ2-5; TRBD2 might be the D (5 bases). The germline V and J ends were trimmed by 5 bases and 4 bases, with 9 bases remaining between them. This CDR3 contains 12 residues. The germline V gene encodes CDR1 SGHRS and CDR2 YFSETQ. The CDR3 DNA reads as TGCGCCAGCAGACCGGGGAGAGAGACCCAGTACTTC. Residues: CASRPGRETQYF. Supplemented by reference TRBV5-1 and TRBJ2-5, the full variable domain reads KAGVTQTPRYLIKTRGQQVTLSCSPISGHRSVSWYQQTPGQGLQFLFEYFSETQRNKGNFPGRFSGRQFSNSRSEMNVSTLELGDSALYLCASRPGRETQYFGPGTRLLVL.

The chain joins TRBV11-2 to TRBJ2-7; D gene unclear. Germline V gives CDR1 SGHAT, CDR2 FQNNGV. This CDR3 has 15 amino acids. V was clipped by 0 bases and J by 2 bases, with 11 bases between them. Here the CDR3 DNA reads TGTGCCAGCAGCTTAGAGGGGTTGGGGACCTACGAGCAGTACTTC. It encodes CASSLEGLGTYEQYF. The variable domain in full, completed from reference TRBV11-2 and TRBJ2-7, reads EAGVAQSPRYKIIEKRQSVAFWCNPISGHATLYWYQQILGQGPKLLIQFQNNGVVDDSQLPKDRFSAERLKGVDSTLKIQPAKLEDSAVYLCASSLEGLGTYEQYFGPGTRLTVT.